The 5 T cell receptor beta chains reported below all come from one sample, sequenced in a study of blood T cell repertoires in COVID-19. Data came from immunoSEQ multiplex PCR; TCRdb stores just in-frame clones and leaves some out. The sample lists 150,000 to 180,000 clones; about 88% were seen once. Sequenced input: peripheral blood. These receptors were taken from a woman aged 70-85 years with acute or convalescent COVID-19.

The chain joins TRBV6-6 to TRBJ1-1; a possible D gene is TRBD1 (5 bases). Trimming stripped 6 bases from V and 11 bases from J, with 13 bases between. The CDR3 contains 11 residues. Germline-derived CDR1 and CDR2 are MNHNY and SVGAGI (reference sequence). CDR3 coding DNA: TGTGCCAGCAGCGCTGAATGGGGCGCTTTCTTT. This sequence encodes CASSAEWGAFF.

The CDR3 sequence: CASRTGFEKLFF. CDR3 bases: TGTGCCAGCAGGACAGGGTTTGAAAAACTGTTTTTT. The V call is TRBV2, the J call TRBJ1-4; TRBD1 aligns across 7 bases. J gave up 7 bases and V 6 bases, and 2 bases lay outside the gene matches. Germline assignment: CDR1 SNHLY and CDR2 FYNNEI. This CDR3 spans 12 amino acids.

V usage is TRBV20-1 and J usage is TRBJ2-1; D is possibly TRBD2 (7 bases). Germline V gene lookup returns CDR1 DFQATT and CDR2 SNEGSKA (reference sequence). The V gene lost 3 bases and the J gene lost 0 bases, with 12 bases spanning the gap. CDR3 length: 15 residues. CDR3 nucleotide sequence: TGCAGTGCTAGTAGGGGGGGGAGCTCCTACAATGAGCAGTTCTTC. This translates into CSASRGGSSYNEQFF.

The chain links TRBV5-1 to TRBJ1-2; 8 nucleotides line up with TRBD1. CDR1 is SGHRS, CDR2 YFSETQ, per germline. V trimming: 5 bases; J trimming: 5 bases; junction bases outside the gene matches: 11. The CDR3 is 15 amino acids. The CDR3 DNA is TGCGCCAGCAGACTCCTCGGACAGGGAACTTATGGCTACACCTTC. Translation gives CASRLLGQGTYGYTF.

The CDR3 here is CASSRDRGIQETQYF. The DNA for the CDR3 is TGTGCCAGCTCACGGGACAGGGGTATCCAAGAGACCCAGTACTTC. The chain joins TRBV18 to TRBJ2-5; 10 bases are shared with TRBD1. Germline V gives CDR1 KGHSH, CDR2 LQKENI. V lost 4 bases and J lost 1; bases outside the gene matches: 3. This CDR3 is 15 amino acids long.